Listed here is a single T cell receptor beta chain. No antigen is known for it. The record originates from a study of T cell responses to AZD1222 COVID-19 vaccine. Study results and caveats: It was only five to seven AZD1222 recipients who were seropositive at baseline.

Generated by immunoSEQ multiplex PCR, the TCRdb table keeps only in-frame clones and is missing some. The data contain more than 100,000 clones, 70% to 85% of them singletons. The source was peripheral blood, collected on day 0 of AZD1222 vaccination. The source of this sequence is an adult in good health.

In DNA, the CDR3 is TGTGCTAGTGGCACACAGGGGAAAGGTCAGCCCCAGCATTTT. The encoded protein is CASGTQGKGQPQHF. This chain links TRBV12-5 with TRBJ1-5; 7 bases match TRBD1. Germline CDR1 reads LGHNT; CDR2 reads FRNRAP. V shed 6 bases, J shed 6 bases, and the junction held 8 bases outside the gene matches. The CDR3 contains 14 residues.